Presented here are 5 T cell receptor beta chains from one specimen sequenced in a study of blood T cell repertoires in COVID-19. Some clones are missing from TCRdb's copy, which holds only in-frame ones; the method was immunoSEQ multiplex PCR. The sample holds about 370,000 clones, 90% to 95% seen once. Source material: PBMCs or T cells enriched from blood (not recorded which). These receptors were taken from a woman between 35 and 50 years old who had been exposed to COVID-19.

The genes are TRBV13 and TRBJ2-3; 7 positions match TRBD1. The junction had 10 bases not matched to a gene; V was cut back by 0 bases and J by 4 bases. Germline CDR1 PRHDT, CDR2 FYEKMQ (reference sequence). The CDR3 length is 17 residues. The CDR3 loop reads CASSLGRGTATPDTQYF. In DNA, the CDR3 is TGTGCCAGCAGCTTAGGCCGAGGGACAGCGACCCCAGATACGCAGTATTTT. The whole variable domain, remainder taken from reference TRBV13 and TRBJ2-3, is AAGVIQSPRHLIKEKRETATLKCYPIPRHDTVYWYQQGPGQDPQFLISFYEKMQSDKGSIPDRFSAQQFSDYHSELNMSSLELGDSALYFCASSLGRGTATPDTQYFGPGTRLTVL.

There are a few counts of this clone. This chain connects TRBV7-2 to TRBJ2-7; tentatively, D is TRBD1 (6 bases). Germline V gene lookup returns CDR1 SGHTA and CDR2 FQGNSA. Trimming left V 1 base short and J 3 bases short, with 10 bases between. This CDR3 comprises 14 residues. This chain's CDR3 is CASSLGTVLYEQYF. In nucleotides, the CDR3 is TGTGCCAGCAGCTTAGGGACAGTCCTCTACGAGCAGTACTTC. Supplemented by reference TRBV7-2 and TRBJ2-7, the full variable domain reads GAGVSQSPSNKVTEKGKDVELRCDPISGHTALYWYRQSLGQGLEFLIYFQGNSAPDKSGLPSDRFSAERTGGSVSTLTIQRTQQEDSAVYLCASSLGTVLYEQYFGPGTRLTVT.

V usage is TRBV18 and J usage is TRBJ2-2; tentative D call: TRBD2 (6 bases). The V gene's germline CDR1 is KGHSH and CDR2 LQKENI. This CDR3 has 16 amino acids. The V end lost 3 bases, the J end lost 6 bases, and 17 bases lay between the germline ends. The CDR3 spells CASSPGLPRLSGELFF. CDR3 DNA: TGTGCCAGCTCACCTGGACTACCTAGATTATCCGGGGAGCTGTTTTTT.

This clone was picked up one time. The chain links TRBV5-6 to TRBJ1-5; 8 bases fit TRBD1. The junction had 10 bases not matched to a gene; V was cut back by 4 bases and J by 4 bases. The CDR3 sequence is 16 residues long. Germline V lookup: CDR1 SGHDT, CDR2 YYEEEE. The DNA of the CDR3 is TGTGCCAGCAGCCGCGCCAGGGGGCGGTTTAATCAGCCCCAGCATTTT. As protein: CASSRARGRFNQPQHF. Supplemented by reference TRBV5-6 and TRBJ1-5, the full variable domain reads DAGVTQSPTHLIKTRGQQVTLRCSPKSGHDTVSWYQQALGQGPQFIFQYYEEEERQRGNFPDRFSGHQFPNYSSELNVNALLLGDSALYLCASSRARGRFNQPQHFGDGTRLSIL.

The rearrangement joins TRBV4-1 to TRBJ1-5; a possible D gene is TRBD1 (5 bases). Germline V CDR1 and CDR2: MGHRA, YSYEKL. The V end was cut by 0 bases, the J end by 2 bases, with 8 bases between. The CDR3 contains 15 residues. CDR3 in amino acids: CASSQEGARNQPQHF. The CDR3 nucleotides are TGCGCCAGCAGCCAAGAAGGGGCACGCAATCAGCCCCAGCATTTT.